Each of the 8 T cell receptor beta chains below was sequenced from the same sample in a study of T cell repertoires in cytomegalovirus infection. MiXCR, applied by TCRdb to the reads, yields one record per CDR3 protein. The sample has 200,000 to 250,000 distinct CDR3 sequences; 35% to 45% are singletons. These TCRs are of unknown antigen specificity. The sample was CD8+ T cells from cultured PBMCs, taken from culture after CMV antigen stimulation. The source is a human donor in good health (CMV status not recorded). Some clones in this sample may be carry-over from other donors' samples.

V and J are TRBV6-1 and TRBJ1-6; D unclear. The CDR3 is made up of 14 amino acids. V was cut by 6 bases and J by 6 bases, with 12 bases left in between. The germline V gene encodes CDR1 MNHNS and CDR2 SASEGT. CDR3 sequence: CASRQGRVNSPLHF. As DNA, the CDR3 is TGTGCCAGCAGGCAAGGGCGGGTTAATTCACCCCTCCACTTT.

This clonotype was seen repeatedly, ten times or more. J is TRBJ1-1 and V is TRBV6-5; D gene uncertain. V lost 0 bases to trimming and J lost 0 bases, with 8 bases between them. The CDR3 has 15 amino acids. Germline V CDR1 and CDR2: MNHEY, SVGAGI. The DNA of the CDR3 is TGTGCCAGCAGTTACTCGGCCAGCTTGAACACTGAAGCTTTCTTT. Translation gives CASSYSASLNTEAFF.

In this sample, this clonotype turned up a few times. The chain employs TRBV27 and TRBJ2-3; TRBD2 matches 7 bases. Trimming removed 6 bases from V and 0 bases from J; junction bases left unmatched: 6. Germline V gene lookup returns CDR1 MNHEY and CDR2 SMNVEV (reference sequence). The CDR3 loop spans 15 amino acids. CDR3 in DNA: TGTGCCAGCAGGGGCCAGCGGGATAGCACAGATACGCAGTATTTT. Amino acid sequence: CASRGQRDSTDTQYF.

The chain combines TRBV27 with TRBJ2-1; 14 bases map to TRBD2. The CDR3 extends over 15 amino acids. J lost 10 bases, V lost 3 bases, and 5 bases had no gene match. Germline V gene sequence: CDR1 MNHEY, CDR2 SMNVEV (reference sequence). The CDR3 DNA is TGTGCCAGCAGTTTGGGACTAGCGGGAGTAGGGGAGCAGTTCTTC. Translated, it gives CASSLGLAGVGEQFF.

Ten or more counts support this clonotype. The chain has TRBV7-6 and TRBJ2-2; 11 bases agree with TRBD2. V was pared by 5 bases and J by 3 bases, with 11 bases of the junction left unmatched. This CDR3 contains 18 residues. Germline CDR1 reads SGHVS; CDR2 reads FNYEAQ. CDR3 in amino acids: CASSGTMTSGTYTGELFF. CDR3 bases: TGTGCCAGCAGCGGGACGATGACTAGCGGGACGTACACCGGGGAGCTGTTTTTT.

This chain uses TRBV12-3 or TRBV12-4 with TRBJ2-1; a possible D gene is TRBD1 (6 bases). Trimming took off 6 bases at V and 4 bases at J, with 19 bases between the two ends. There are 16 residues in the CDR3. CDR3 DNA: TGTGCCAGCAGACAACAGAGGGACACTTATTACAATGAGCAGTTCTTC. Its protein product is CASRQQRDTYYNEQFF.

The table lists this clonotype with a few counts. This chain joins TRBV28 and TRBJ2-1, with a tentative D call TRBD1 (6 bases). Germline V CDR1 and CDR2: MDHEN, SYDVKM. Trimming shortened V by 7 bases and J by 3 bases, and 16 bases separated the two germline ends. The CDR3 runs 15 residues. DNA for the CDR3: TGTGCCAGCAAATTACAGGGACCCCACTACAATGAGCAGTTCTTC. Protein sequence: CASKLQGPHYNEQFF.

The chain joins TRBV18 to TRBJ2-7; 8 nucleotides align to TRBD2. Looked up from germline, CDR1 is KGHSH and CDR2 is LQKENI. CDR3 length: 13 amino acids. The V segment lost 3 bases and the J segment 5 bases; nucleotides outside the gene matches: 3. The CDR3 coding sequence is TGTGCCAGCTCACCGGAGACTAGCGACGAGCAGTACTTC. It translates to CASSPETSDEQYF.